The 29 T cell receptor beta chains presented below share a single source sample, sequenced in a study of cytomegalovirus exposure and HLA in healthy donors. The PCR contained 60 Vbeta and 13 Jbeta primers. Assay used: immunoSEQ multiplex PCR; TCRdb lists only in-frame clones, some missing. The sample lists approximately 150,000 clones, around 79% occurring once. Sequencing used PBMCs. Source of these receptors: a man in his thirties or forties in good health and CMV-seropositive.

The CDR3 nucleotides are TGCAGCGTTGAATCCGTCGGGGATACGCAGTATTTT. This encodes CSVESVGDTQYF. The chain carries TRBV29-1 and TRBJ2-3, with unresolved D. Trimming removed 2 bases from V and 6 bases from J, with 9 bases in between. The V gene's germline CDR1 is SQVTM and CDR2 ANQGSEA. This CDR3 spans 12 amino acids.

Only a few counts were recorded for this clone. The CDR3 reads CASSFMSRAGTDTQYF. CDR3 DNA sequence: TGTGCCAGCAGTTTCATGTCGAGGGCGGGAACAGATACGCAGTATTTT. V gene TRBV28 combines with J gene TRBJ2-3; tentatively, D is TRBD2 (6 bases). The germline V and J ends were trimmed by 3 bases and 3 bases, with 16 bases remaining between them. Germline lookup yields CDR1 MDHEN and CDR2 SYDVKM. The CDR3 contains 16 residues.

V usage is TRBV6-1 and J usage is TRBJ2-7, with D tentatively TRBD1 (6 bases). Trimming cost V 5 bases and J 4 bases, with 12 bases left between them. The CDR3 contains 13 residues. Germline-derived CDR1 and CDR2 are MNHNS and SASEGT. CDR3 nucleotide sequence: TGTGCCAGCAGTTCAGGGGACGTATACGAGCAGTACTTC. Encoded protein: CASSSGDVYEQYF.

This clone came up a few times. The J gene is TRBJ1-2, the V gene TRBV4-2; tentatively, D is TRBD1 (5 bases). This CDR3 has 15 amino acids. CDR1 LGHNA and CDR2 YNFKEQ come from the germline V gene. V lost 4 bases and J 7 bases, leaving 19 bases between the germline ends. CDR3 in amino acids: CASSPGGERGLGYTF. The CDR3 bases are TGTGCCAGCAGCCCGGGAGGGGAGAGGGGCCTTGGCTACACCTTC.

Of note for this clone: Sequence at one end of the junction differs from germline and may be a read error. The chain uses TRBV18 and TRBJ2-2; 7 bases are a match to TRBD2. This CDR3 is built from 15 residues. The germline V gene has CDR1 KGHSH and CDR2 LQKENI. CDR3: CTSSPRRGDTGELFF. The CDR3 bases are TGTACCAGCTCACCAAGACGGGGGGACACCGGGGAGCTGTTTTTT.

The chain carries TRBV28 and TRBJ1-2; TRBD1 agrees at 7 bases. There are 13 residues in the CDR3. Germline V gives CDR1 MDHEN, CDR2 SYDVKM. J gave up 8 bases and V 7 bases, and 10 bases lay outside the gene matches. CDR3 residues: CASTLDRDVGYTF. The CDR3 coding sequence is TGTGCCAGCACCCTCGACAGGGATGTCGGCTACACCTTC.

The rearrangement uses TRBV28 and TRBJ2-7; TRBD2 might be the D (5 bases). Trimming pared 6 bases from V and 3 bases from J, leaving 15 bases between. Germline V gene data show CDR1 as MDHEN and CDR2 as SYDVKM. The CDR3 covers 14 residues. CDR3 DNA: TGTGCCAGCAGAGCATCCTACGAGGGCTACGAGCAGTACTTC. As protein: CASRASYEGYEQYF.

This chain uses TRBV28 with TRBJ2-7, with D possibly TRBD2 on 6 matching bases. Trimming shortened V by 6 bases and J by 1 base, and 10 bases separated the two germline ends. Germline CDR1 MDHEN, CDR2 SYDVKM. There are 13 residues in the CDR3. The CDR3 reads CASSPGVSYEQYF. The CDR3 bases are TGTGCCAGCAGCCCGGGGGTGTCCTACGAGCAGTACTTC.

This clone has only one observation. V is TRBV5-8 and J is TRBJ2-2; 12 bases match TRBD2. From germline, CDR1 is SGHTS and CDR2 YDEGEE. This CDR3 comprises 16 residues. J gave up 4 bases and V 3 bases, and 4 bases lay outside the gene matches. The CDR3 nucleotides read TGTGCCAGCAGCTCAGGACTAGCGGGATTCACCGGGGAGCTGTTTTTT. Translated: CASSSGLAGFTGELFF.

V gene TRBV5-1 combines with J gene TRBJ1-5; 11 bases agree with TRBD1. This CDR3 region has 14 residues. V was clipped by 2 bases and J by 7 bases; unmatched bases: 2. The V gene's germline CDR1 is SGHRS and CDR2 YFSETQ. This CDR3 is CASSFGTGGQPQHF. The CDR3 bases are TGCGCCAGCAGCTTCGGGACAGGGGGGCAGCCCCAGCATTTT. The full variable domain, rest sourced from reference TRBV5-1 and TRBJ1-5, is KAGVTQTPRYLIKTRGQQVTLSCSPISGHRSVSWYQQTPGQGLQFLFEYFSETQRNKGNFPGRFSGRQFSNSRSEMNVSTLELGDSALYLCASSFGTGGQPQHFGDGTRLSIL.

The gene calls are TRBV6-1 and TRBJ1-2; possibly TRBD1 for D (6 bases). The ends were cut back, 3 bases at V and 3 bases at J, with 14 bases in the middle. From germline, CDR1 is MNHNS and CDR2 SASEGT. This CDR3 spans 15 amino acids. The CDR3 DNA reads TGTGCCAGCAGTGAGCGGGGGGGGCCTGACTATGGCTACACCTTC. This encodes CASSERGGPDYGYTF.

The V and J genes are TRBV27 and TRBJ1-2, with TRBD1 matching 8 bases. The germline V gene encodes CDR1 MNHEY and CDR2 SMNVEV (reference sequence). The CDR3 is 14 amino acids. The V and J ends lost 8 bases and 4 bases, in that order; junction bases with no gene match: 9. The CDR3 reads CASRPGTGVYGYTF. Written as DNA, the CDR3 is TGTGCCAGCCGGCCCGGGACAGGTGTCTATGGCTACACCTTC.

V and J are TRBV7-6 and TRBJ1-1; D remains unclear. Trimming shortened V by 5 bases and J by 0 bases, and 10 bases separated the two germline ends. This CDR3 comprises 14 residues. Germline V gene lookup returns CDR1 SGHVS and CDR2 FNYEAQ. CDR3 DNA sequence: TGTGCCAGCAGCCCCGCAGGATTGAACACTGAAGCTTTCTTT. Its protein product is CASSPAGLNTEAFF.

The chain couples TRBV30 to TRBJ1-1, with D possibly TRBD1 on 6 matching bases. Germline-derived CDR1 and CDR2 are GTSNPN and SVGIG (reference sequence). Trimming shortened V by 0 bases and J by 0 bases, and 14 bases separated the two germline ends. The CDR3 has 16 residues. CDR3: CAWSVPRPGVNTEAFF. The CDR3 nucleotides read TGTGCCTGGAGTGTCCCCCGGCCAGGGGTGAACACTGAAGCTTTCTTT.

The V gene is TRBV11-2, the J gene TRBJ2-7; 8 bases match TRBD1. Germline CDR1 and CDR2: SGHAT and FQNNGV. The CDR3 is made up of 16 amino acids. J was trimmed by 3 bases and V by 2 bases; bases with no gene match: 9. CDR3 region: CASSLKAQGQGYEQYF. In DNA form, the CDR3 reads TGTGCCAGCAGCTTAAAGGCCCAAGGACAGGGCTACGAGCAGTACTTC.

This chain uses TRBV2 with TRBJ2-7; 8 bases map to TRBD1. This CDR3 contains 13 residues. Trimming cost V 7 bases and J 4 bases; bases outside gene matches: 6. Germline assignment: CDR1 SNHLY and CDR2 FYNNEI. The chain's CDR3 is CASTAGGFYEQYF. CDR3 bases: TGTGCCAGCACCGCAGGGGGCTTTTACGAGCAGTACTTC.

This rearrangement joins TRBV5-1 to TRBJ2-2, with 14 bases matching TRBD2. The CDR3 runs 17 residues. From germline, CDR1 is SGHRS and CDR2 YFSETQ. V was pared by 3 bases and J by 4 bases, with 5 bases of the junction left unmatched. The CDR3 protein is CASSSGLAGVRTGELFF. In DNA form, the CDR3 reads TGCGCCAGCAGCTCGGGACTAGCGGGAGTGCGCACCGGGGAGCTGTTTTTT.

The chain combines TRBV9 with TRBJ2-1; D is possibly TRBD2 (6 bases). The CDR3 loop spans 14 amino acids. V was pared by 0 bases and J by 2 bases, with 6 bases between. The germline V gene encodes CDR1 SGDLS and CDR2 YYNGEE. The CDR3 region has the DNA TGTGCCAGCAGCGTAGGACTAGCCTACAATGAGCAGTTCTTC. Its translation is CASSVGLAYNEQFF.

The chain joins TRBV7-9 to TRBJ2-5, with D maybe TRBD2 (6 bases). The CDR3 sequence is 13 residues long. Germline CDR1 SEHNR, CDR2 FQNEAQ (reference sequence). Deletions cut 5 bases from V and 1 base from J, with 8 bases between. CDR3 sequence reads: CASSQGLQETQYF. Here the CDR3 DNA reads TGTGCCAGCAGCCAGGGACTCCAAGAGACCCAGTACTTC.

This chain links TRBV28 with TRBJ2-7; 8 nucleotides agree with TRBD2. The CDR3 spans 14 residues. V dropped 5 bases and J dropped 7; count of bases not matched to a gene: 10. CDR1 is MDHEN and CDR2 is SYDVKM in the germline V gene. The DNA of the CDR3 is TGTGCCAGCAGTACCCCCGGGGGGGAGGTTGAGCAGTACTTC. Translation: CASSTPGGEVEQYF. The full variable domain, with the rest looked up from reference TRBV28 and TRBJ2-7, is DVKVTQSSRYLVKRTGEKVFLECVQDMDHENMFWYRQDPGLGLRLIYFSYDVKMKEKGDIPEGYSVSREKKERFSLILESASTNQTSMYLCASSTPGGEVEQYFGPGTRLTVT.

This chain connects TRBV7-2 to TRBJ2-1; tentative D call: TRBD2 (5 bases). This CDR3 comprises 14 residues. V was trimmed by 5 bases and J by 7 bases, leaving 15 bases between them. Germline V lookup: CDR1 SGHTA, CDR2 FQGNSA. The chain's CDR3 is CASSPQRKANEQFF. The CDR3 DNA sequence: TGTGCCAGCAGCCCCCAGCGGAAGGCGAATGAGCAGTTCTTC.

This clone has a handful of counts. The chain joins TRBV28 to TRBJ1-5; 7 bases match TRBD1. Germline assignment: CDR1 MDHEN and CDR2 SYDVKM. This CDR3 is built from 14 residues. With 6 bases clipped from V and 4 bases from J, the junction kept 6 bases outside the gene matches. The CDR3 reads CASRLTGMNQPQHF. In nucleotides, the CDR3 is TGTGCCAGCAGACTGACAGGGATGAATCAGCCCCAGCATTTT.

This clone was detected once. V and J are TRBV28 and TRBJ2-7; D is ambiguous. The V end was cut by 3 bases, the J end by 1 base, with 7 bases between. The CDR3 spans 13 residues. Per the germline V gene, CDR1 is MDHEN and CDR2 is SYDVKM. This chain's CDR3 is CASSFSSSYEQYF. Here the CDR3 DNA reads TGTGCCAGCAGTTTTTCTAGTTCCTACGAGCAGTACTTC.

This clone showed up just once. The rearrangement links TRBV2 to TRBJ1-2; D possibly corresponds to TRBD1 (6 bases). Per the germline V gene, CDR1 is SNHLY and CDR2 is FYNNEI. The germline V and J ends were trimmed by 4 bases and 8 bases, with 17 bases remaining between them. There are 14 residues in the CDR3. In nucleotides, the CDR3 is TGTGCCAGCAGTGCCTTTGACAGGTCCTACGGCTACACCTTC. Encoded protein: CASSAFDRSYGYTF. Drawing the rest from reference TRBV2 and TRBJ1-2, the complete variable domain is EPEVTQTPSHQVTQMGQEVILRCVPISNHLYFYWYRQILGQKVEFLVSFYNNEISEKSEIFDDQFSVERPDGSNFTLKIRSTKLEDSAMYFCASSAFDRSYGYTFGSGTRLTVV.

The V and J genes are TRBV27 and TRBJ2-1; D call uncertain. The CDR3 has 19 amino acids. The V end was cut by 8 bases, the J end by 2 bases, with 28 bases between. Germline CDR1 and CDR2: MNHEY and SMNVEV (reference sequence). The CDR3 loop is CASVPKRLWVFLPYNEQFF. CDR3 nucleotides: TGTGCCAGCGTCCCGAAGCGTCTCTGGGTCTTTTTGCCCTACAATGAGCAGTTCTTC.

This clone was seen once. V usage is TRBV4-1 and J usage is TRBJ2-3, with 8 bases that match TRBD2. Germline V gives CDR1 MGHRA, CDR2 YSYEKL. Germline trimming cut 2 bases from V and 0 bases from J; bases unmatched to any gene: 4. This CDR3 region has 16 residues. CDR3 in amino acids: CASSQRSGTSTDTQYF. In DNA, the CDR3 is TGCGCCAGCAGCCAACGTAGCGGGACTAGCACAGATACGCAGTATTTT.

The table lists this clone with a few counts. This chain uses TRBV15 with TRBJ2-4; 9 nucleotides agree with TRBD1. CDR1 and CDR2 (germline): LNHNV, YYDKDF (reference sequence). The CDR3 extends over 17 amino acids. The J segment lost 10 bases and the V segment lost 1 base, leaving 14 bases of the junction unmatched. Here the CDR3 DNA reads TGTGCCACCAGCAGAGTAGTTTTGAGGGGGACAGGGCCGATTCAGTACTTC. Translating gives CATSRVVLRGTGPIQYF.

This clone was observed a handful of times. V gene TRBV6-4 combines with J gene TRBJ1-2, with TRBD1 matching 7 bases. The length of the CDR3 is 13 residues. Germline V CDR1 and CDR2: MRHNA, SNTAGT. The J segment lost 3 bases and the V segment lost 5 bases, leaving 3 bases of the junction unmatched. CDR3 nucleotide sequence: TGTGCCAGCAGTTCTGACAGGGACTATGGCTACACCTTC. Translated, it gives CASSSDRDYGYTF.

The chain couples TRBV9 to TRBJ1-4; D unclear. CDR1 SGDLS and CDR2 YYNGEE come from the germline V gene. With 3 bases removed from V and 5 bases from J, the gap between germline ends came to 17 bases. The CDR3 is 16 residues long. DNA for the CDR3: TGTGCCAGCAGCGCCCATGGCGGGCCCGACAATGAAAAACTGTTTTTT. Translation: CASSAHGGPDNEKLFF.